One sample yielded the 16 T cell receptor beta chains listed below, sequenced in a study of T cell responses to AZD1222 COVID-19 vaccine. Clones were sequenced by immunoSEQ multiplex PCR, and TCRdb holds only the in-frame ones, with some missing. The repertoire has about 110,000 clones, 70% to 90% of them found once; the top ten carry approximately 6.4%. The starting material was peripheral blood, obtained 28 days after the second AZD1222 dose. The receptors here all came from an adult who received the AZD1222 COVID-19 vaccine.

The CDR3 here is CASSFGQGVNTGELFF. CDR3 coding DNA: TGCGCCAGCAGCTTCGGACAGGGCGTGAACACCGGGGAGCTGTTTTTT. The rearrangement links TRBV5-1 to TRBJ2-2, with 8 bases identical to TRBD1. V dropped 2 bases and J dropped 1; count of bases not matched to a gene: 4. Germline V gene lookup returns CDR1 SGHRS and CDR2 YFSETQ. This CDR3 comprises 16 residues.

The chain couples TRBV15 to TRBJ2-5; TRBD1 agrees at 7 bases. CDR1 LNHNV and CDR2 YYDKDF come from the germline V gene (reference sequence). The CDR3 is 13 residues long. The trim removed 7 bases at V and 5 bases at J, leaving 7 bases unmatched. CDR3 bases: TGTGCCACCAACCACAGGGGTAGGGAGACCCAGTACTTC. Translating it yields CATNHRGRETQYF.

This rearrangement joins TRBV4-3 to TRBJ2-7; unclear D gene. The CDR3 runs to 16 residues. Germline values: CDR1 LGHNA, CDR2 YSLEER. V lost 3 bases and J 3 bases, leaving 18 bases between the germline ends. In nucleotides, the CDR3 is TGCGCCAGCAGCCATCTTAGCACTCCCGATAACTACGAGCAGTACTTC. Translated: CASSHLSTPDNYEQYF.

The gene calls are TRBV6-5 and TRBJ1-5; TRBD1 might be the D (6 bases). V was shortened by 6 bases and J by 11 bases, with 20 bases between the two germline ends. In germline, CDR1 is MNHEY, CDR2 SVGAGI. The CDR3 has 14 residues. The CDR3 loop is CASRKTGAWWSQHF. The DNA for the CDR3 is TGTGCCAGCAGGAAGACAGGAGCCTGGTGGTCCCAGCATTTT.

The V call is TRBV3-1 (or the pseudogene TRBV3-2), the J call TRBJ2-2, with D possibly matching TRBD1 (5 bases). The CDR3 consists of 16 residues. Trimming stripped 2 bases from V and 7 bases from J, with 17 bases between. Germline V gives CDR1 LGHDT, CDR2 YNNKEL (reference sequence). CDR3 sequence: CASSQPLTGVGGELFF. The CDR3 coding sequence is TGTGCCAGCAGCCAACCTCTCACAGGCGTCGGCGGGGAGCTGTTTTTT.

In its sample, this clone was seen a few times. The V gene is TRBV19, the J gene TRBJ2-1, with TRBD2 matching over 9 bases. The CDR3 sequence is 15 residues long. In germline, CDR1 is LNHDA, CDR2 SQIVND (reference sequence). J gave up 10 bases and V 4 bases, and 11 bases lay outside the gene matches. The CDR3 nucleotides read TGTGCCAGTAGTAAGCGGGGGGCGGGGGCCGACGAGCAGTTCTTC. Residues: CASSKRGAGADEQFF.

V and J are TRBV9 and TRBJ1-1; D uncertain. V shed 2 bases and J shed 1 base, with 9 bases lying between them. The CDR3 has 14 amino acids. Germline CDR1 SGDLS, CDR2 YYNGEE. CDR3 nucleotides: TGTGCCAGCAGCGTGAATAGTGGGAACACTGAAGCTTTCTTT. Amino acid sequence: CASSVNSGNTEAFF.

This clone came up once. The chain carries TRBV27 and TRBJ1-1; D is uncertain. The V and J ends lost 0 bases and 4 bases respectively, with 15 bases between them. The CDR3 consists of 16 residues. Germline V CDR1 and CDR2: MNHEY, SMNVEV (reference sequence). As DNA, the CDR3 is TGTGCCAGCAGTTTATCTAGAGGGAGGCCAGGCACTGAAGCTTTCTTT. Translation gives CASSLSRGRPGTEAFF.

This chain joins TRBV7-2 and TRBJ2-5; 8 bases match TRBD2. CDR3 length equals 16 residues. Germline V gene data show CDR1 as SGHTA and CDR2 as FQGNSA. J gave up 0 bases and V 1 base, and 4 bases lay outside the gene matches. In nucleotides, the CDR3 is TGTGCCAGCAGCTTAGTAGCGGGGTCGTACCAAGAGACCCAGTACTTC. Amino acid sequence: CASSLVAGSYQETQYF. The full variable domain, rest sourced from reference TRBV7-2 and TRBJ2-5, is GAGVSQSPSNKVTEKGKDVELRCDPISGHTALYWYRQSLGQGLEFLIYFQGNSAPDKSGLPSDRFSAERTGGSVSTLTIQRTQQEDSAVYLCASSLVAGSYQETQYFGPGTRLLVL.

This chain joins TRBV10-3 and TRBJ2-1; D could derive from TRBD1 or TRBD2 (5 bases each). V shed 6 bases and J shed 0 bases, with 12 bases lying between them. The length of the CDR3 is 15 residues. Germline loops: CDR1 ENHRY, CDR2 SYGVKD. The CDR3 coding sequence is TGTGCCATCAGAAGCGCAGGGAGCTCCTACAATGAGCAGTTCTTC. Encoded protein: CAIRSAGSSYNEQFF.

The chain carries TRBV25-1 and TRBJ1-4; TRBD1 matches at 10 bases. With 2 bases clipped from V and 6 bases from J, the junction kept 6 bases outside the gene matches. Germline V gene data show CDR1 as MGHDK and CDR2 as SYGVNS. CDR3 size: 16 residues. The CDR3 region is CASSEAPGQGYEKLFF. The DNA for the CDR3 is TGTGCCAGCAGTGAAGCGCCGGGACAGGGGTATGAAAAACTGTTTTTT.

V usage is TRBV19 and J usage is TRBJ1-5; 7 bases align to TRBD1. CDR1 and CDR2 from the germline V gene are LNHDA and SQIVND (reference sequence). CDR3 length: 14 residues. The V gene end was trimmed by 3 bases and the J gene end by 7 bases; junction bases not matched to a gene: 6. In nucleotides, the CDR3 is TGTGCCAGTAGTATTCGACAGGGCCAACAGCCCCAGCATTTT. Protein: CASSIRQGQQPQHF.

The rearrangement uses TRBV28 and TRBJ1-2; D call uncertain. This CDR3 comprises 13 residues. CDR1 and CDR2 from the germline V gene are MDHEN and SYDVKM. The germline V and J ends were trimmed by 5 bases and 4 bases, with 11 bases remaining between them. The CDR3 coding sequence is TGTGCCAGCAGTCCAGACAATAGCTATGGCTACACCTTC. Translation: CASSPDNSYGYTF.

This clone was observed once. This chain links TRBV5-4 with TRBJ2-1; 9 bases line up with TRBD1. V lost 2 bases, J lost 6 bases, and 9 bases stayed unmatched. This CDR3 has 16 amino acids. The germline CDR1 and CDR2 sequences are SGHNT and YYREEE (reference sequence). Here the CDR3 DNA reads TGTGCCAGCAGCTTTCTTGCCGGGACAGGGATCAATGAGCAGTTCTTC. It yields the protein CASSFLAGTGINEQFF.

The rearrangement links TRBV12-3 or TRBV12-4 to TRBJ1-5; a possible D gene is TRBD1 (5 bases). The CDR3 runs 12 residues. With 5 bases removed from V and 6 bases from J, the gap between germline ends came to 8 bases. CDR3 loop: CASSRGAQPQHF. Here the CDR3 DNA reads TGTGCCAGCAGTCGCGGGGCTCAGCCCCAGCATTTT.

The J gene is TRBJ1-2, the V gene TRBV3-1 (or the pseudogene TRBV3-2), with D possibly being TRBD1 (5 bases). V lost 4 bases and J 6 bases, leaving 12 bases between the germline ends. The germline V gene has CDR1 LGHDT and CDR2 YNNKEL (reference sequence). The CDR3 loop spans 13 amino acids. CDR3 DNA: TGTGCCAGCAGCCGCAAAGGGGCGGATGGCTACACCTTC. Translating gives CASSRKGADGYTF.